These 9 T cell receptor beta chains share one sample of origin, sequenced in a study of glioma-infiltrating T cells (TCRdb year 2016). TCRdb lists the instrument as Illumina MiSeq. The iRepertoire nested amplicon-rescue multiplex PCR (arm-PCR) platform was used to amplify TCR alpha and beta CDR3 regions from RNA. TCRdb redid the processing of the public reads, applying fastp at Q25 and MiXCR, and retained in-frame beta chains. For every CDR3 protein sequence, its rows merge into one entry that carries the most common genes and DNA. The sample includes approximately 190,000 distinct CDR3 sequences, with around 30% observed a single time. Around 20% of the sample goes to the ten largest clones. The material sequenced was glioma tissue, nonneoplastic brain tissue, or PBMCs (not recorded which). These receptors originate from a human donor with low-grade glioma or glioblastoma, undergoing nonglioma brain surgery, or in good health (not recorded which).

This clonotype was detected many times. CDR3 in amino acids: CASSLEGTGDLADTQYF. In nucleotides, the CDR3 is TGTGCCAGCAGCCTCGAAGGGACAGGGGATCTGGCAGATACGCAGTATTTT. The rearrangement links TRBV4-2 to TRBJ2-3; 10 nucleotides match TRBD1. The CDR3 runs to 17 residues. The V and J ends lost 4 bases and 4 bases, in that order; junction bases with no gene match: 11. The germline V gene encodes CDR1 LGHNA and CDR2 YNFKEQ.

This clonotype was observed many times. V is TRBV6-6 and J is TRBJ2-1, with 7 bases that match TRBD2. CDR3 length equals 15 residues. The V gene's germline CDR1 is MNHNY and CDR2 SVGAGI (reference sequence). The trim removed 1 base at V and 6 bases at J, leaving 6 bases unmatched. In nucleotides, the CDR3 is TGTGCCAGCAGTTACTTTGCGGGAGTGGTCAATGAGCAGTTCTTC. It specifies CASSYFAGVVNEQFF.

In regard to this clonotype: One end of the junction is discordant with germline, which a read error may explain. The chain couples TRBV5-1 to TRBJ2-7; D remains unclear. The CDR3 contains 13 residues. CDR1 is SGHRS, CDR2 YFSETQ, per germline. The CDR3 is CSSSLAPSYEQYF. The DNA of the CDR3 is TGCTCCAGCAGCTTGGCCCCGTCATACGAGCAGTACTTC.

This clonotype was counted ten times or more. CDR3 nucleotides: TGTGCCAGTAGTATAGATCCCCTGGGTCTGGAACGGTTCTTC. As protein: CASSIDPLGLERFF. The rearrangement joins TRBV19 to TRBJ2-1; D remains ambiguous. V was cut by 0 bases and J by 15 bases, with 18 bases left in between. The CDR3 totals 14 residues. The germline CDR1 and CDR2 sequences are LNHDA and SQIVND (reference sequence).

For this clonotype: This may arise from a read error, as a much more abundant clone is one base away. This rearrangement joins TRBV7-6 to TRBJ2-7; D is uncertain. Trimming took off 5 bases at V and 1 base at J, with 12 bases between the two ends. CDR1 SGHVS and CDR2 FNYEAQ come from the germline V gene. The CDR3 loop spans 14 amino acids. Written as DNA, the CDR3 is TGTGCCAGCAGCCCAACCGTAGAATCCTACGAGCAGTACTTC. Amino acid sequence: CASSPTVESYEQYF.

The rearrangement links TRBV6-6 to TRBJ2-1; TRBD2 aligns across 8 bases. This CDR3 region has 14 residues. Germline-derived CDR1 and CDR2 are MNHNY and SVGAGI (reference sequence). With V trimmed by 9 bases and J by 6 bases, 10 bases remained unmatched. CDR3 amino acids: CARGWTSLSNEQFF. CDR3 nucleotides: TGTGCCAGAGGTTGGACTAGCCTGAGCAATGAGCAGTTCTTC.

The rearrangement links TRBV27 to TRBJ1-2; 8 bases match TRBD1. The CDR3 runs to 15 residues. With 9 bases clipped from V and 6 bases from J, the junction kept 15 bases outside the gene matches. CDR1 and CDR2 from the germline V gene are MNHEY and SMNVEV (reference sequence). CDR3 DNA: TGTGCCAGAAGACATATACAGGGGGAGGTCGATGGCTACACCTTC. Protein sequence: CARRHIQGEVDGYTF.

This clonotype has a count of ten or more. The genes are TRBV12-3 or TRBV12-4 and TRBJ1-2; 7 nucleotides line up with TRBD1. This CDR3 region has 13 residues. V lost 3 bases to trimming and J lost 5 bases; unmatched junction nucleotides: 3. The chain's CDR3 is CASSFSGGYGYTF. As DNA, the CDR3 is TGTGCCAGCAGTTTTTCAGGGGGGTATGGCTACACCTTC.

This clonotype came up a few times. The chain carries TRBV18 and TRBJ2-7; D perhaps matches TRBD1 (6 bases). There are 15 residues in the CDR3. V was pared by 8 bases and J by 1 base, with 18 bases between. Germline V gene lookup returns CDR1 KGHSH and CDR2 LQKENI. CDR3 nucleotides: TGTGCCAGCGCCCAAACAGGGCCAAAATCCTACGAGCAGTACTTC. It is translated as CASAQTGPKSYEQYF.